This T cell receptor beta chain was retrieved from a study of blood T cell repertoires in COVID-19. In the study overall: Samples came from the United States, Italy and Spain, spanning acute and convalescent COVID-19. Sources were T cells, B-cell-depleted T cells, or PBMCs; the material itself was cDNA or gDNA.

CDR3 size: 16 residues. The germline gives CDR1 MGHRA, CDR2 YSYEKL. Germline trimming cut 0 bases from V and 4 bases from J; bases unmatched to any gene: 7. The method was immunoSEQ multiplex PCR; TCRdb's version includes in-frame clones alone and lacks a portion of them. Altogether roughly 310,000 clones are present, 90% being singletons, with the ten largest covering approximately 2.5%. The age range of participants was about 18 to 95 years, with residence in some 25 US areas. Participants' own reports of clinical history determined their cohort assignment. The gene calls are TRBV4-1 and TRBJ1-2, with 8 bases lining up with TRBD1. The TCR was taken from a man aged 55 to 70 who had recovered from COVID-19. Sequenced sample: PBMCs or T cells enriched from blood (not recorded which). CDR3 DNA: TGCGCCAGCAGCCAAGACGCAGGGGGCGCCGGCTATGGCTACACCTTC. Translating gives CASSQDAGGAGYGYTF.